This TCR beta chain was documented in a study of blood T cell repertoires in COVID-19. Across the whole study: Italy, Spain and the United States were the sources of the convalescent and acute COVID-19 samples. PBMCs, B-cell-depleted T cells, or T cells were the source of the cDNA or gDNA that made up the material.

Clones were sequenced by immunoSEQ multiplex PCR, and TCRdb holds only the in-frame ones, with some missing. Of over 200,000 clones listed, around 84% are singletons. The V end lost 8 bases, the J end lost 5 bases, and 9 bases lay between the germline ends. The CDR3 is 12 amino acids. Looked up from germline, CDR1 is ENHRY and CDR2 is SYGVKD. Individuals aged about 18 to 100 years were recruited from about two dozen US areas. Recovered status applied to Cohort 3 donors who had two consecutive negative PCRs. It also applied to those with clearance or with symptom resolution. The sequence came from a woman in her 40s who had recovered from COVID-19. This chain uses TRBV10-3 with TRBJ1-4, with TRBD1 as a possible D gene (5 bases). The specimen sequenced was PBMCs or T cells enriched from blood (not recorded which). CDR3 sequence reads: CAIGGLNEKLFF. The CDR3 region has the DNA TGTGCCATCGGGGGACTGAATGAAAAACTGTTTTTT.